The sequence of this T cell receptor (beta chain) was determined in a study of Tregs in tolerant kidney transplant recipients. Thawed PBMCs were FACS-sorted into unstimulated CD4+CD25+CD127- regulatory T cells, CD4+CD25- non-regulatory cells, CD4 and CD8 cells. Concerning this clone: The read gets to within 3 residues of the CDR3 end, and the germline J gene fills in the rest.

Germline values: CDR1 KGHSH, CDR2 LQKENI. The CDR3 runs to 13 residues. V was shortened by 6 bases and J by 0 bases, with 9 bases between the two germline ends. Sequencing used immunoSEQ multiplex PCR; TCRdb keeps in-frame clones, though not all of them. In all, the sample yields about 33,000 clones. The sample consisted of CD8+ T cells from blood, taken before the transplant. V is TRBV18 and J is TRBJ2-7; tentatively, D is TRBD1 (5 bases). The receptor's source is a human donor who received a combined kidney and bone marrow transplant. The sequenced part of the CDR3 DNA is TGTGCCAGCTCCTTGACAGACTCCTACGAG. Encoded protein: CASSLTDSYE. The entire CDR3 protein is CASSLTDSYEQYF.